This T cell receptor beta chain was identified in a study of cytomegalovirus exposure and HLA in healthy donors. The J segment lost 0 bases and the V segment lost 3 bases, leaving 11 bases of the junction unmatched. The CDR3 is made up of 16 amino acids. Germline V gene data show CDR1 as GTSNPN and CDR2 as SVGIG (reference sequence). It was with 60 Vbeta and 13 Jbeta primers that the PCR ran. TCRdb's copy holds only in-frame clones and misses some; the assay was immunoSEQ multiplex PCR. The repertoire holds some 91,000 clones, more than 75% seen once, with 0.7% to 0.85% in the top ten. The sequencing input was PBMCs. The rearrangement uses TRBV30 and TRBJ2-7, with TRBD1 matching over 7 bases. The clonotype originates from a woman aged 60-70 years in good health and CMV-seronegative. CDR3 sequence reads: CAWRPRVGQPSYEQYF. The CDR3 bases are TGTGCCTGGAGACCCAGGGTGGGACAGCCCTCCTACGAGCAGTACTTC.